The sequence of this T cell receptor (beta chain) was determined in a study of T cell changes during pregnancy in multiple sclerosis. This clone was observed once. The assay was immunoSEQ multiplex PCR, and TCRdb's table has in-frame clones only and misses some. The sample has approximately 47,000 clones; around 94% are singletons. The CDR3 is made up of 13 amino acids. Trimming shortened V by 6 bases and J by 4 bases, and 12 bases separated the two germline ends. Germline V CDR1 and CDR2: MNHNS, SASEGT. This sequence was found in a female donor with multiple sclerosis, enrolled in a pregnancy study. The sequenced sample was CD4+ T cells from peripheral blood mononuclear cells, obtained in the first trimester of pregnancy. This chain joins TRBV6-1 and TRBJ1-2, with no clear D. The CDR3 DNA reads TGTGCCAGCAGCCCTATCGTTAGCTATGGCTACACCTTC. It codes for CASSPIVSYGYTF.